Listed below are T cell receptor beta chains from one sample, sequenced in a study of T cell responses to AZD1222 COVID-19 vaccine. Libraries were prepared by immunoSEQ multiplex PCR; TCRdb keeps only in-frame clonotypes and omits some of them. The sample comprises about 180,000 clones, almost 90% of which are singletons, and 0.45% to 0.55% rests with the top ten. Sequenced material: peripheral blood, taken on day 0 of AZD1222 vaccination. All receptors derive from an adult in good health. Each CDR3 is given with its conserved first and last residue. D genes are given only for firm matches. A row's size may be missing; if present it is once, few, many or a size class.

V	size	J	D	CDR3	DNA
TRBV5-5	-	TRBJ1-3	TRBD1	CASSLLGQHRNTIYF	TGTGCCAGCAGCTTGTTGGGACAGCATCGAAACACCATATATTTT
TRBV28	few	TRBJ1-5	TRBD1	CASSRRGPSNQPQHF	TGTGCCAGCAGCCGCAGGGGGCCGAGCAATCAGCCCCAGCATTTT
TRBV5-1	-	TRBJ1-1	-	CASSPGGSTEAFF	TGCGCCAGCAGCCCTGGCGGGTCCACTGAAGCTTTCTTT
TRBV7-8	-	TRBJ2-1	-	CASSLGGGSYNEQFF	TGTGCCAGCAGCTTAGGAGGAGGTTCCTACAATGAGCAGTTCTTC
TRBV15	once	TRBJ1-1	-	CATSRANREAEAFF	TGTGCCACCAGCAGAGCCAACAGGGAGGCTGAAGCTTTCTTT
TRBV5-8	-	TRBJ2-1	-	CASSSWTPGLYNEQFF	TGTGCCAGCAGCTCTTGGACCCCTGGGCTATACAATGAGCAGTTCTTC
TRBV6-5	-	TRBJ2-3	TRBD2	CASSQTGRGDTQYF	TGTGCCAGCAGCCAAACTGGGAGGGGAGATACGCAGTATTTT
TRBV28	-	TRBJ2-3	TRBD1	CASSFGTGEILDTQYF	TGTGCCAGCAGTTTCGGGACAGGGGAAATTTTGGATACGCAGTATTTT
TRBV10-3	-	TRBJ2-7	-	CAISEEGGSYEQYF	TGTGCCATCAGTGAAGAGGGGGGCTCATACGAGCAGTACTTC
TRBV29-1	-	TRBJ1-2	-	CSVVMTDGGYTF	TGCAGCGTCGTGATGACAGACGGCGGCTACACCTTC
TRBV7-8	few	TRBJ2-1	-	CASSSYEQGRYEQFF	TGTGCCAGCAGCTCTTACGAGCAGGGGCGGTATGAGCAGTTCTTC
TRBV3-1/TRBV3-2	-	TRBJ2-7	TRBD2	CASSLAGESYEQYF	TGTGCCAGCAGCCTAGCGGGAGAGTCCTACGAGCAGTACTTC
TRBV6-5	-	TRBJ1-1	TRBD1	CASSYRQGATFF	TGTGCCAGCAGTTACCGGCAGGGGGCGACCTTCTTT
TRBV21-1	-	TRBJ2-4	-	CASSKFQGEPAKNIQYF	TGTGCCAGCAGCAAATTCCAGGGGGAACCAGCCAAAAACATTCAGTACTTC
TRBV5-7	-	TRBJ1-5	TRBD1	CASSLEDRWQPQHF	TGTGCCAGCAGCCTGGAGGACAGGTGGCAGCCCCAGCATTTT
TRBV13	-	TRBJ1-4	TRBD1	CASTKRQGAPNEKLFF	TGTGCCAGCACGAAGAGACAGGGGGCTCCTAATGAAAAACTGTTTTTT
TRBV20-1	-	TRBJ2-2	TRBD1	CSAQGAGELFF	TGCAGTGCTCAGGGGGCCGGGGAGCTGTTTTTT
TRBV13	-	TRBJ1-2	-	CASSLQDNYGYTF	TGTGCCAGCAGCTTGCAGGACAACTATGGCTACACCTTC
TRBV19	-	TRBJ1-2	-	CASSLGGAGYGYTF	TGTGCCAGTAGTTTGGGGGGGGCAGGCTATGGCTACACCTTC
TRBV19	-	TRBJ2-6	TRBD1	CASRARGGQGVGSASGANVLTF	TGTGCCAGTAGGGCCCGAGGTGGACAGGGAGTAGGTTCAGCCTCTGGGGCCAACGTCCTGACTTTC
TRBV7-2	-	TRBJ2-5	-	CASSLGPARETQYF	TGTGCCAGCAGCTTAGGCCCTGCCCGGGAGACCCAGTACTTC
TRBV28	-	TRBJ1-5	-	CASSPPGSAQPQHF	TGTGCCAGCAGCCCCCCGGGCAGCGCCCAGCCCCAGCATTTT
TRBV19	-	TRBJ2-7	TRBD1	CASSIFGGTGGLYEQYF	TGTGCCAGTAGTATATTTGGCGGAACAGGGGGCCTCTACGAGCAGTACTTC
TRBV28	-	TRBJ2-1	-	CASSLRRKGKDEQFF	TGTGCCAGCAGTTTGAGGAGGAAGGGAAAGGATGAGCAGTTCTTC
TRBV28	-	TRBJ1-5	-	CASSLLQGNQPQHF	TGTGCCAGCAGTTTATTACAGGGAAATCAGCCCCAGCATTTT
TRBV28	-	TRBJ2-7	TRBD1	CASSLGSGGEYEQYF	TGTGCCAGCAGTTTAGGGTCAGGGGGCGAGTACGAGCAGTACTTC
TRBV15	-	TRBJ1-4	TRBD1	CATSSGQGSPSNEKLFF	TGTGCCACCAGCAGCGGACAGGGGTCACCTTCTAATGAAAAACTGTTTTTT
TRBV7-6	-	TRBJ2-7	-	CASSLVGYEQYF	TGTGCCAGCAGCTTAGTGGGGTACGAGCAGTACTTC
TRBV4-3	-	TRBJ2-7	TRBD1	CASSQDRAHEQYF	TGCGCCAGCAGCCAGGACAGGGCCCACGAGCAGTACTTC